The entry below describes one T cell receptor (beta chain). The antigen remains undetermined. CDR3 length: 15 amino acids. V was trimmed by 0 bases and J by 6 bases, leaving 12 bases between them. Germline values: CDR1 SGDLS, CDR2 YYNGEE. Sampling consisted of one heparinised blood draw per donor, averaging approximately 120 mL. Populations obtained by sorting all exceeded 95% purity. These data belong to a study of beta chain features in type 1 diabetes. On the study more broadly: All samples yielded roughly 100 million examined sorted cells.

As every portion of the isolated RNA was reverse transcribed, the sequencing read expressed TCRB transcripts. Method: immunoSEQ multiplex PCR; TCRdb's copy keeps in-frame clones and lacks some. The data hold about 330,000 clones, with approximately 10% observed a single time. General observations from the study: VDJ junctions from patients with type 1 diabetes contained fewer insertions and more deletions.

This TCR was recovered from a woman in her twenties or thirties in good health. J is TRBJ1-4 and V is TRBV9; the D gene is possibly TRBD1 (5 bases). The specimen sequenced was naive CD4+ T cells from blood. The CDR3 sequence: CASSVEGLMDEKLFF. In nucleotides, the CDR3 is TGTGCCAGCAGCGTAGAGGGACTGATGGATGAAAAACTGTTTTTT.